What follows are 32 T cell receptor beta chains derived from one specimen sequenced in a study of blood T cell repertoires in COVID-19. The assay was immunoSEQ multiplex PCR, and TCRdb's table has in-frame clones only and misses some. The repertoire has more than 100,000 clones, about two thirds of them found once; the top ten carry 0.65% to 0.95%. The sample consisted of peripheral blood. The receptors were sampled from a human donor with acute or convalescent COVID-19. The donor label of this sample is uncertain.

This clone was recorded once. The chain employs TRBV5-1 and TRBJ1-1, with D possibly being TRBD1 (6 bases). V was cut by 3 bases and J by 3 bases, with 12 bases left in between. Germline V CDR1 and CDR2: SGHRS, YFSETQ. This CDR3 is 14 amino acids long. DNA for the CDR3: TGCGCCAGCAGCTCAACAGGGTCCGACACTGAAGCTTTCTTT. Translation: CASSSTGSDTEAFF.

The genes are TRBV12-3 or TRBV12-4 and TRBJ1-1; possibly TRBD1 for D (6 bases). The V end was cut by 6 bases, the J end by 5 bases, with 10 bases between. The CDR3 totals 12 residues. CDR3 in amino acids: CASSMGTTEAFF. DNA of the CDR3: TGTGCCAGCAGCATGGGGACAACTGAAGCTTTCTTT.

This chain uses TRBV11-2 with TRBJ2-1; D possibly corresponds to TRBD2 (7 bases). The CDR3 extends over 17 amino acids. CDR1 is SGHAT, CDR2 FQNNGV, per germline. V gave up 5 bases and J gave up 3 bases, with 20 bases separating them. CDR3: CASSPTRLGGGYNEQFF. CDR3 sequence (DNA): TGTGCCAGCAGCCCCACCAGGTTGGGAGGGGGCTACAATGAGCAGTTCTTC.

This clone was recorded at least ten times. The rearrangement links TRBV7-2 to TRBJ2-2; unclear D gene. V lost 2 bases to trimming and J lost 2 bases, with 6 bases between them. Looked up from germline, CDR1 is SGHTA and CDR2 is FQGNSA. CDR3 length: 14 residues. In DNA, the CDR3 is TGTGCCAGCAGCTTAATCAGTAACACCGGGGAGCTGTTTTTT. Protein sequence: CASSLISNTGELFF.

This chain joins TRBV28 and TRBJ2-2; tentative D call: TRBD1 (6 bases). Trimming took off 10 bases at V and 2 bases at J, with 17 bases between the two ends. CDR1 is MDHEN and CDR2 is SYDVKM in the germline V gene. This CDR3 spans 15 amino acids. The CDR3 DNA reads as TGTGCCACCATCTCGGGCAGGGGAAACACCGGGGAGCTGTTTTTT. Protein product: CATISGRGNTGELFF.

J is TRBJ1-2 and V is TRBV30; TRBD1 matches 8 bases. Trimming cost V 3 bases and J 4 bases; bases outside gene matches: 7. This CDR3 has 14 amino acids. The germline V gene encodes CDR1 GTSNPN and CDR2 SVGIG (reference sequence). The CDR3 is CAWRKPGQAYGYTF. CDR3 nucleotide sequence: TGTGCCTGGAGGAAACCGGGACAGGCCTATGGCTACACCTTC.

The chain has TRBV29-1 and TRBJ1-3, with TRBD1 as a possible D gene (5 bases). The germline V and J ends were trimmed by 4 bases and 0 bases, with 13 bases remaining between them. Germline V CDR1 and CDR2: SQVTM, ANQGSEA. CDR3 length equals 15 residues. The CDR3 spells CSVARDSNSGNTIYF. The CDR3 nucleotides are TGCAGCGTTGCAAGAGACAGCAACTCTGGAAACACCATATATTTT.

The count of this clone is one. CDR3 sequence reads: CASSYSKLLPNTEAFF. The CDR3 DNA sequence: TGTGCCAGCAGTTACTCGAAGCTACTCCCGAACACTGAAGCTTTCTTT. The chain joins TRBV6-5 to TRBJ1-1; the D is unclear. V was shortened by 0 bases and J by 1 base, with 12 bases between the two germline ends. This CDR3 is built from 16 residues. Germline V gives CDR1 MNHEY, CDR2 SVGAGI.

The J gene is TRBJ2-5, the V gene TRBV4-1; D possibly corresponds to TRBD2 (5 bases). Trimming removed 1 base at V and 5 bases at J, with 8 bases between. CDR3 length equals 13 residues. Germline V gene sequence: CDR1 MGHRA, CDR2 YSYEKL. The CDR3 nucleotides are TGCGCCAGCAGCCAAGGGAGGTTTGAGACCCAGTACTTC. Translation: CASSQGRFETQYF.

This clone was observed a few times. The chain joins TRBV5-1 to TRBJ2-1; 9 bases line up with TRBD1. CDR1 SGHRS and CDR2 YFSETQ come from the germline V gene. Losses at the gene ends were 3 bases for V and 8 bases for J; bases not matched to a gene: 3. This CDR3 has 13 amino acids. The CDR3 loop is CASSWGDRDEQFF. DNA for the CDR3: TGCGCCAGCAGCTGGGGGGACAGGGATGAGCAGTTCTTC.

J is TRBJ2-1 and V is TRBV13, with 10 bases aligning to TRBD2. The CDR3 totals 15 residues. Germline CDR1 PRHDT, CDR2 FYEKMQ (reference sequence). Trimming removed 4 bases from V and 4 bases from J; junction bases left unmatched: 4. Written as DNA, the CDR3 is TGTGCCAGCAGCTCTGTAGCGGGGGGATACAATGAGCAGTTCTTC. Translated, it gives CASSSVAGGYNEQFF. The full variable domain, rest sourced from reference TRBV13 and TRBJ2-1, is AAGVIQSPRHLIKEKRETATLKCYPIPRHDTVYWYQQGPGQDPQFLISFYEKMQSDKGSIPDRFSAQQFSDYHSELNMSSLELGDSALYFCASSSVAGGYNEQFFGPGTRLTVL.

This rearrangement joins TRBV6-2 or TRBV6-3 to TRBJ2-7; 11 bases line up with TRBD1. V lost 3 bases and J lost 2; bases outside the gene matches: 3. Germline CDR1 is MNHEY and CDR2 is SVGEGT. This CDR3 contains 15 residues. The DNA for the CDR3 is TGTGCCAGCAGTTATCTGGGACAGGGGGCCTACGAGCAGTACTTC. This codes for CASSYLGQGAYEQYF.

This chain uses TRBV10-3 with TRBJ2-7, with 10 bases lining up with TRBD2. Trimming took 10 bases from V and 2 from J; bases not matched to a gene: 11. CDR3 size: 15 residues. Germline lookup yields CDR1 ENHRY and CDR2 SYGVKD. This CDR3 is CATGPGTSVTYEQYV. The CDR3 region has the DNA TGTGCCACAGGTCCCGGGACTAGCGTAACCTACGAGCAGTACGTC.

The gene calls are TRBV7-6 and TRBJ1-4; the D gene is possibly TRBD1 (5 bases). Trimming removed 5 bases from V and 0 bases from J, with 19 bases in between. CDR3 length: 18 amino acids. CDR1 SGHVS and CDR2 FNYEAQ come from the germline V gene. The CDR3 protein is CASSRGVTGAATNEKLFF. The CDR3 DNA reads as TGTGCCAGCAGCCGCGGGGTCACCGGGGCAGCAACTAATGAAAAACTGTTTTTT. Drawing the rest from reference TRBV7-6 and TRBJ1-4, the complete variable domain is GAGVSQSPRYKVTKRGQDVALRCDPISGHVSLYWYRQALGQGPEFLTYFNYEAQQDKSGLPNDRFSAERPEGSISTLTIQRTEQRDSAMYRCASSRGVTGAATNEKLFFGSGTQLSVL.

The chain is built from TRBV5-1 and TRBJ2-3; a possible D gene is TRBD1 (5 bases). Trimming pared 2 bases from V and 5 bases from J, leaving 12 bases between. The CDR3 is 14 residues long. CDR1 SGHRS and CDR2 YFSETQ come from the germline V gene. This chain's CDR3 is CASSFGRVGDTQYF. Written as DNA, the CDR3 is TGCGCCAGCAGCTTCGGCAGGGTCGGAGATACGCAGTATTTT.

This sequence joins TRBV30 and TRBJ2-2; weak D call: TRBD2 (6 bases). V was shortened by 1 base and J by 3 bases, with 9 bases between the two germline ends. Per the germline V gene, CDR1 is GTSNPN and CDR2 is SVGIG (reference sequence). The CDR3 is 14 amino acids. DNA for the CDR3: TGTGCCTGGAGTGCGGGGGAGTACACCGGGGAGCTGTTTTTT. As protein: CAWSAGEYTGELFF.

This chain uses TRBV9 with TRBJ1-1; 10 bases line up with TRBD1. CDR3 length: 14 amino acids. V lost 4 bases and J lost 5; bases outside the gene matches: 5. CDR1 and CDR2 from the germline V gene are SGDLS and YYNGEE. The DNA for the CDR3 is TGTGCCAGCAGCTCCCGGACAGGGGGAACTGAAGCTTTCTTT. Translating it yields CASSSRTGGTEAFF.

The V call is TRBV24-1, the J call TRBJ2-1; 8 positions agree with TRBD2. The V gene end was trimmed by 0 bases and the J gene end by 0 bases; junction bases not matched to a gene: 0. CDR3 length equals 16 residues. Germline lookup yields CDR1 KGHDR and CDR2 SFDVKD. The CDR3 protein is CATSDLAGGSYNEQFF. Written as DNA, the CDR3 is TGTGCCACCAGTGATTTGGCGGGAGGCTCCTACAATGAGCAGTTCTTC.

CDR3 coding DNA: TGTGCCAGTAGTAATCAGCGAGGCCCTAGCACAGATACGCAGTATTTT. It is translated as CASSNQRGPSTDTQYF. The chain employs TRBV19 and TRBJ2-3, with D unresolved. Germline CDR1 reads LNHDA; CDR2 reads SQIVND (reference sequence). Trimming stripped 4 bases from V and 0 bases from J, with 14 bases between. The CDR3 sequence is 16 residues long. The full variable domain, completed using reference TRBV19 and TRBJ2-3, is DGGITQSPKYLFRKEGQNVTLSCEQNLNHDAMYWYRQDPGQGLRLIYYSQIVNDFQKGDIAEGYSVSREKKESFPLTVTSAQKNPTAFYLCASSNQRGPSTDTQYFGPGTRLTVL.

V and J are TRBV29-1 and TRBJ2-3; TRBD1 agrees at 7 bases. Trimming at V came to 6 bases and at J to 4 bases, leaving 10 bases not matched to a gene. Germline V gene sequence: CDR1 SQVTM, CDR2 ANQGSEA. CDR3 length: 14 amino acids. This chain's CDR3 is CSVGQKSFADTQYF. Here the CDR3 DNA reads TGCAGCGTGGGACAGAAATCTTTTGCAGATACGCAGTATTTT.

The chain links TRBV5-1 to TRBJ1-4; no clear D gene. Germline V CDR1 and CDR2: SGHRS, YFSETQ. V was shortened by 4 bases and J by 0 bases, with 4 bases between the two germline ends. This CDR3 has 13 amino acids. The CDR3 DNA sequence: TGCGCCAGCAGCCCCACAACTAATGAAAAACTGTTTTTT. It translates to CASSPTTNEKLFF.

The chain has TRBV20-1 and TRBJ2-5; D remains ambiguous. Germline CDR1 and CDR2: DFQATT and SNEGSKA (reference sequence). This CDR3 has 11 residues. Between the trimmed V and J ends, which lost 5 bases and 2 bases, there was a span of 6 bases. The CDR3 DNA reads as TGCAGTGCTGGCAAACAAGAGACCCAGTACTTC. It codes for CSAGKQETQYF.

CDR3 in DNA: TGTGCCAGCAGTCCCGGGGGGAGCGGGGTCAATGAGCAGTTCTTC. Translation gives CASSPGGSGVNEQFF. This chain uses TRBV27 with TRBJ2-1; 7 bases fit TRBD2. The germline V gene has CDR1 MNHEY and CDR2 SMNVEV (reference sequence). CDR3 length: 15 residues. V was clipped by 5 bases and J by 6 bases; unmatched bases: 10.

The chain uses TRBV18 and TRBJ2-3, with 15 bases lining up with TRBD2. CDR1 and CDR2 from the germline V gene are KGHSH and LQKENI. This CDR3 contains 21 residues. The V segment lost 0 bases and the J segment 5 bases; nucleotides outside the gene matches: 15. The CDR3 DNA follows: TGTGCCAGCTCACCACCGGGGACTAGCGGGGGGACCTACCAGGGGGAAGATACGCAGTATTTT. It encodes CASSPPGTSGGTYQGEDTQYF.

This clone was picked up many times. This sequence joins TRBV5-5 and TRBJ1-1; no definite D call. This CDR3 comprises 14 residues. The ends were cut back, 2 bases at V and 2 bases at J, with 10 bases in the middle. Germline CDR1 is SGHKS and CDR2 is YYEKEE (reference sequence). As DNA, the CDR3 is TGTGCCAGCAGCTTATGGGGAGTCAACACTGAAGCTTTCTTT. This codes for CASSLWGVNTEAFF.

The J gene is TRBJ1-1, the V gene TRBV19, with TRBD1 identical over 8 bases. Germline CDR1 is LNHDA and CDR2 is SQIVND (reference sequence). The CDR3 contains 13 residues. V lost 5 bases and J lost 3; bases outside the gene matches: 2. DNA for the CDR3: TGTGCCAGTAGTCAACAGGGGGACACTGAAGCTTTCTTT. The encoded protein is CASSQQGDTEAFF.

This clone has just a few counts. The CDR3 sequence is CASSRIQSSGNTIYF. The CDR3 DNA follows: TGTGCCAGCAGCAGGATACAGAGCTCTGGAAACACCATATATTTT. This chain joins TRBV11-2 and TRBJ1-3; D not certain. Germline loops: CDR1 SGHAT, CDR2 FQNNGV. This CDR3 is built from 15 residues. The ends were cut back, 5 bases at V and 0 bases at J, with 11 bases in the middle.

V usage is TRBV4-2 and J usage is TRBJ1-6; possible D gene TRBD1, 6 bases. V lost 0 bases and J 6 bases, leaving 15 bases between the germline ends. Germline V lookup: CDR1 LGHNA, CDR2 YNFKEQ. The CDR3 covers 17 residues. The CDR3 DNA follows: TGTGCCAGCAGCCAAGATTCCGGGGGGGGCGTTAATTCACCCCTCCACTTT. Amino acid sequence: CASSQDSGGGVNSPLHF.

The J gene is TRBJ2-1, the V gene TRBV11-1, with 7 nucleotides matching TRBD2. The germline gives CDR1 SGHAT, CDR2 FQDESV (reference sequence). V lost 3 bases to trimming and J lost 5 bases; unmatched junction nucleotides: 10. This CDR3 has 16 amino acids. DNA for the CDR3: TGTGCCAGCAGCTTTTGGGACTACCCTCGGGACAATGAGCAGTTCTTC. Its protein is CASSFWDYPRDNEQFF.

The chain joins TRBV6-6 to TRBJ1-5; maybe TRBD1 (5 bases). V was pared by 6 bases and J by 1 base, with 10 bases between. CDR1 and CDR2 (germline): MNHNY, SVGAGI (reference sequence). The CDR3 spans 14 residues. CDR3 nucleotides: TGTGCCAGCAGACGACAGTCCAGCAATCAGCCCCAGCATTTT. Protein: CASRRQSSNQPQHF.

V and J are TRBV6-5 and TRBJ1-1; D gene ambiguous. Trimming cost V 9 bases and J 1 base, with 12 bases left between them. The V gene's germline CDR1 is MNHEY and CDR2 SVGAGI. The CDR3 extends over 13 amino acids. CDR3 residues: CASRYQKNTEAFF. In DNA, the CDR3 is TGTGCCAGTCGTTACCAAAAGAACACTGAAGCTTTCTTT.

This clone has only a few counts. V and J are TRBV3-1 (or the pseudogene TRBV3-2) and TRBJ1-5; 8 nucleotides match TRBD1. Per germline, CDR1 LGHDT and CDR2 YNNKEL (reference sequence). The CDR3 has 14 residues. The V gene end was trimmed by 6 bases and the J gene end by 7 bases; junction bases not matched to a gene: 8. CDR3 sequence: CASRWTGPGQPQHF. The CDR3 nucleotides are TGTGCCAGCAGGTGGACAGGGCCGGGACAGCCCCAGCATTTT.